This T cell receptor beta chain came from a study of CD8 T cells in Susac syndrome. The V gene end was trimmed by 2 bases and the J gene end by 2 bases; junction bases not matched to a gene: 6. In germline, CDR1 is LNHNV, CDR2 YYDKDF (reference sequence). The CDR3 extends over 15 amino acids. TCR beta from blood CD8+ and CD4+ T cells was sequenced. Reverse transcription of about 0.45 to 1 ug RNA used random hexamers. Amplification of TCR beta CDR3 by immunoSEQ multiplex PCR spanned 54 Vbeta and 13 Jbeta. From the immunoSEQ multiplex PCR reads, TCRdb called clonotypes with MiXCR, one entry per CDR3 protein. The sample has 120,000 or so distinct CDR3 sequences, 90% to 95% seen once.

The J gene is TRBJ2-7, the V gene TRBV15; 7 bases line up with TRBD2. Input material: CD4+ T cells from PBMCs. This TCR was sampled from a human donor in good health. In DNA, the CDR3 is TGTGCCACCAGCAGAAGGGGAGGGCAGACCTACGAGCAGTACTTC. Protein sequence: CATSRRGGQTYEQYF.